This TCR beta chain stems from a study of blood T cell repertoires in COVID-19 (dated by TCRdb to about 2020). In the study overall: Collaborator samples came from the United States, Italy and Spain and covered acute and convalescent phases of COVID-19. The prospective study material was composed of cDNA or gDNA derived from T cells, B-cell-depleted T cells, or PBMCs. Samples were obtained from the ongoing ImmuneRACE study (first 160 participants) and from approximately 1,200 subjects provided by 6 global collaborators. The sample metadata nearly always contained a de-identified subject ID, COVID-19 status, age in years and sex. A freely available public database, intended as a resource for researchers studying the immune response to SARS-CoV-2, is where the repertoires were released. Deeply sampled blood TCRbeta repertoires from subjects exposed to, actively infected with, or recovered from COVID-19 were included in the dataset. Where available, HLA class I and class II types were taken from metadata supplied by the sample provider and were not determined by assay-based typing. The investigation overall reported the following: The quantity of clinical and demographic metadata differed by source and by participant and was supplied without curation.

As for this clone: What antigen it recognizes has not been identified. No much larger clone exists at a distance of one base, and base qualities are not known.

V is shortened by 1 base, J by 5 bases, and the region joining them spans 19 bases. CDR1 and CDR2 were assigned from the germline V gene as LGHNA and YNFKEQ. Counted from cysteine to phenylalanine, this CDR3 has 17 amino acids. Just the 51-base CDR3 DNA is kept, in frame starting at base 1. Enrolling through a virtual design, the prospective study's participants ranged in age from roughly 18 to 89 years and lived across roughly 23 United States geographic areas. To assign participants to cohorts, the prospective study relied on clinical history that participants themselves reported in a screening survey and a study questionnaire. Recovered participants in ImmuneRACE Cohort 3 were defined as having two consecutive negative NP/OP PCR tests, clearance from a healthcare professional, or resolution of symptoms. Each participant in the prospective study had whole blood, serum and a nasopharyngeal or oropharyngeal swab collected by mobile phlebotomists. Participants in the prospective study had the option to provide additional blood draws and questionnaires over a roughly 2-month period. Blood samples from the prospective study were shipped frozen or at room temperature prior to DNA extraction.

TCRbeta CDR3 regions were amplified from genomic DNA using the immunoSEQ Assay, a bias-controlled multiplex PCR. Per the original workflow: Nucleated cell counts per sample were estimated from amplification of reference gene primers within the assay. To quantify the absolute abundance of each unique TCRbeta CDR3 rearrangement, sequence reads were collapsed and filtered. For each sample, productive Simpson clonality was calculated by taking the square root of Simpson's diversity index across productive rearrangements. Entries here come from immuneACCESS through TCRdb and include only in-frame sequences with V and J called. Some clones fail to appear in such tables; in the studies checked, an unresolved V gene covers under half of the shortfall, and the cause of the remainder is unknown. The V and J calls and clone size were taken over from that table, and D and trimming were inferred from the DNA. The sample table shows roughly 200,000 clones, and 85% are seen once. The ten largest clones represent about 19% of the sample.

The sequenced material came from PBMCs or T cells enriched from blood (not recorded which). The V and J genes are TRBV4-2 and TRBJ2-3, and the D gene may be TRBD1, 5 bases matching. This receptor was identified in a man between 35 and 55 years old who had recovered from COVID-19. Here is the DNA: TGTGCCAGCAGCCAAGGTGGGGCTAGGAGTGTGAAAGATACGCAGTATTTT. Translated, it reads CASSQGGARSVKDTQYF.